This TCR beta chain was observed in a study of Tregs in tolerant kidney transplant recipients. Study context: Related graft donors supplied nonmyeloablative bone marrow transplants, and mixed chimerism was transient.

CD4+CD25+CD127- Tregs, CD4+CD25- non-Tregs, CD4 and CD8 cells were sorted. The method was immunoSEQ multiplex PCR; TCRdb's version includes in-frame clones alone and lacks a portion of them. This sample has approximately 99,000 clones, with 85% to 90% found just once. For this clone: What it binds is unknown.

Study-wide results and caveats: Changing PCR primers prevented nucleotide comparison between some patients' samples.

The CDR3 covers 15 residues. With V trimmed by 3 bases and J by 2 bases, 5 bases remained unmatched. The V gene's germline CDR1 is MNHEY and CDR2 SMNVEV (reference sequence). The V gene is TRBV27, the J gene TRBJ2-5; 8 bases are shared with TRBD2. The specimen was CD4+ T cells from blood, collected before the transplant. The clonotype was recovered from a human donor who received a combined kidney and bone marrow transplant. In nucleotides, the CDR3 is TGTGCCAGCAGTTTGGGACTAGTCGGGCAAGAGACCCAGTACTTC. This gives the protein CASSLGLVGQETQYF.